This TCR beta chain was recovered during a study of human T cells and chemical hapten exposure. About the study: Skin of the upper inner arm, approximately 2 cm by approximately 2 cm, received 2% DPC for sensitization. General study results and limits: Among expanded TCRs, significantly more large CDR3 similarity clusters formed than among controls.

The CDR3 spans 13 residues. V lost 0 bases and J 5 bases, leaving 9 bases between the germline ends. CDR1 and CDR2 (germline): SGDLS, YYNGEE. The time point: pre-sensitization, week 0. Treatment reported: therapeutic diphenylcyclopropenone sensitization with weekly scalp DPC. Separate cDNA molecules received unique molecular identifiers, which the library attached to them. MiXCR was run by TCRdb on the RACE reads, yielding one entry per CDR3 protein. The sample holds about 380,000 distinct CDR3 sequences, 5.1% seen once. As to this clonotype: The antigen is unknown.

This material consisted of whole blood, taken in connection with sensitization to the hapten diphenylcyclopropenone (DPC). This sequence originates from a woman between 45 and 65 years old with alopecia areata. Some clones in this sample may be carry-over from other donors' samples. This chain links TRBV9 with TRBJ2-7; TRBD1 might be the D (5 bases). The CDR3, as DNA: TGTGCCAGCAGCGTAGGGAAAGGGGACGAGCAGTACTTC. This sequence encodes CASSVGKGDEQYF.